The clone carrying this T cell receptor beta chain was detected only a few times. This record comes from a study of beta chain features in type 1 diabetes. Every single donor gave one heparinised blood draw, and these averaged about 116 mL. Cells sorted by CD45RO/CCR7/CD25/CD127/CD95/CD27 comprised CD4+ naive, central memory, regulatory and stem cell-like memory cells. All of the isolated RNA was reverse transcribed, so expressed TCRB transcripts were sequenced. Sequencing was performed with immunoSEQ multiplex PCR; in TCRdb, only in-frame clones are kept and a portion is missing. Of about 620,000 clones listed, about a sixth are singletons. Trimming stripped 4 bases from V and 2 bases from J, with 8 bases between. Germline CDR1 reads SGHVS; CDR2 reads FNYEAQ. This CDR3 has 14 amino acids.

Sequencing was carried out using naive CD4+ T cells from blood. This clonotype was obtained from a man younger than 35 in good health. The V call is TRBV7-6, the J call TRBJ2-2, with D maybe TRBD2 (5 bases). The CDR3 loop reads CASSYGLNTGELFF. The CDR3 nucleotides are TGTGCCAGCAGCTATGGACTTAACACCGGGGAGCTGTTTTTT.